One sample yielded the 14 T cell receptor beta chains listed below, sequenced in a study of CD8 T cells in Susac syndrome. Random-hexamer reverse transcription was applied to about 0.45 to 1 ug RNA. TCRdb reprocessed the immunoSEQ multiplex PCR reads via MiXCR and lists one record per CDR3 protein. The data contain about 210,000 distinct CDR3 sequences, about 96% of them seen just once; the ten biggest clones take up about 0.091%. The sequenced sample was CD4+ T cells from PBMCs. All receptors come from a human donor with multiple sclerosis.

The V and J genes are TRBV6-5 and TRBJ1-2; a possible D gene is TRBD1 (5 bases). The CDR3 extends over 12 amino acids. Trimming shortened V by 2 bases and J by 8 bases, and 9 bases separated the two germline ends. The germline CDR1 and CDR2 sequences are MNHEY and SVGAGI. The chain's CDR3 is CASSYEGMGYTF. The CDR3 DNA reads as TGTGCCAGCAGTTACGAGGGGATGGGCTACACCTTC.

The CDR3 sequence is CSARDRGQGSFGGNQPQHF. The DNA of the CDR3 is TGCAGTGCTAGAGATCGGGGACAGGGGTCGTTCGGTGGCAATCAGCCCCAGCATTTT. This chain uses TRBV20-1 with TRBJ1-5; 10 nucleotides line up with TRBD1. V lost 0 bases and J lost 2; bases outside the gene matches: 13. This CDR3 contains 19 residues. Germline-derived CDR1 and CDR2 are DFQATT and SNEGSKA (reference sequence).

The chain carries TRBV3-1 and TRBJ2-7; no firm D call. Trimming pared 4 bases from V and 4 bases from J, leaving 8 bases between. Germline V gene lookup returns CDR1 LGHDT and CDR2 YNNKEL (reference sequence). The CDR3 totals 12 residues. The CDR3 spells CASSPRRYEQYF. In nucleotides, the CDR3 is TGTGCCAGCAGCCCTCGGCGGTACGAGCAGTACTTC.

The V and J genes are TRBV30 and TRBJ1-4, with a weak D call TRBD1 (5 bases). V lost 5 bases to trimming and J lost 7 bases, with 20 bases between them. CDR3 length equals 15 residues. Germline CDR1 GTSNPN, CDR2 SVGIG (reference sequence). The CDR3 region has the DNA TGTGCCTGGGGGAGGGGACCTCTCGAAAGTGAAAAACTGTTTTTT. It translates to CAWGRGPLESEKLFF.

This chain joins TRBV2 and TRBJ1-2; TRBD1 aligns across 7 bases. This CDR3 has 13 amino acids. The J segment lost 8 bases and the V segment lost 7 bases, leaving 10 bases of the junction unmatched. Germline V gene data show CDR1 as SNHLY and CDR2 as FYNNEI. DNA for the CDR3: TGTGCCAGCAAGCGGGACAGCCAACTCGGCTACACCTTC. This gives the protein CASKRDSQLGYTF. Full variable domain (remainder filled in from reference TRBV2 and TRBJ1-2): EPEVTQTPSHQVTQMGQEVILRCVPISNHLYFYWYRQILGQKVEFLVSFYNNEISEKSEIFDDQFSVERPDGSNFTLKIRSTKLEDSAMYFCASKRDSQLGYTFGSGTRLTVV.

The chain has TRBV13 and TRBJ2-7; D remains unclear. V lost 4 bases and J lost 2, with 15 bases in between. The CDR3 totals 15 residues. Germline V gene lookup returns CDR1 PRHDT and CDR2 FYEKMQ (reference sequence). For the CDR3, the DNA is TGTGCCAGCAGCTCCGCCAGGCGCCTTCCCTACGAGCAGTACTTC. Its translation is CASSSARRLPYEQYF.

Here the CDR3 DNA reads TGCAGCGTGACAGGTATTACTGAAGCTTTCTTT. Its protein is CSVTGITEAFF. V and J are TRBV29-1 and TRBJ1-1, with D tentatively TRBD1 (6 bases). CDR3 length: 11 residues. Deletions cut 6 bases from V and 5 bases from J, with 10 bases between. The germline gives CDR1 SQVTM, CDR2 ANQGSEA.

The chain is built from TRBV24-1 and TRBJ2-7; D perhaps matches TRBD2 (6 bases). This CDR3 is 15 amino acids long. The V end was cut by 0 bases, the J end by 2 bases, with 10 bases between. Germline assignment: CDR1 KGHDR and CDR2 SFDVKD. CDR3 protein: CATSDLRREPYEQYF. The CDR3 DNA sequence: TGTGCCACCAGTGATTTGAGGCGGGAACCCTACGAGCAGTACTTC.

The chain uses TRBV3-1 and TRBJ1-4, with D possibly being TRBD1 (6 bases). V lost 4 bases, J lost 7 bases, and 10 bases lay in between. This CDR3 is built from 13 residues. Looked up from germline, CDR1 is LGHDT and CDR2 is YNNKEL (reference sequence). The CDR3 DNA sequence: TGTGCCAGCAGCCTAAAAGGGGGTGAAAAACTGTTTTTT. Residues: CASSLKGGEKLFF.

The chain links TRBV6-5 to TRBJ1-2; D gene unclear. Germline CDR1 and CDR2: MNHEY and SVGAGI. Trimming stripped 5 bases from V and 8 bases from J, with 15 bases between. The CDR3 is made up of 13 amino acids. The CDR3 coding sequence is TGTGCCAGCAGTCCTCAGATGAGACACGGCTACACCTTC. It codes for CASSPQMRHGYTF.

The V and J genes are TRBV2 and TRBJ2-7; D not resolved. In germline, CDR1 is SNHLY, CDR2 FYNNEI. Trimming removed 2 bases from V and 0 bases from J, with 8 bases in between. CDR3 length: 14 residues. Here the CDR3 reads CASSEWRPSYEQYF. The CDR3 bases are TGTGCCAGCAGTGAATGGCGCCCCTCCTACGAGCAGTACTTC.

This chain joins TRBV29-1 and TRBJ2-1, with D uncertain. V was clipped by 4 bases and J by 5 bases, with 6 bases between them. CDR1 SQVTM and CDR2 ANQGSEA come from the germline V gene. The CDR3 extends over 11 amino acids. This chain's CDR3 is CSVGLNNEQFF. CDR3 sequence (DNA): TGCAGCGTTGGCCTGAACAATGAGCAGTTCTTC.

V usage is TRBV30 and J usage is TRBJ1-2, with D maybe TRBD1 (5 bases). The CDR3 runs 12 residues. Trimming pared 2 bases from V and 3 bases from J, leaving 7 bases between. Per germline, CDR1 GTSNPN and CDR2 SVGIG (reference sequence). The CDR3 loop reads CAWSKGYYGYTF. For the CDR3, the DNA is TGTGCCTGGAGTAAGGGGTACTATGGCTACACCTTC.

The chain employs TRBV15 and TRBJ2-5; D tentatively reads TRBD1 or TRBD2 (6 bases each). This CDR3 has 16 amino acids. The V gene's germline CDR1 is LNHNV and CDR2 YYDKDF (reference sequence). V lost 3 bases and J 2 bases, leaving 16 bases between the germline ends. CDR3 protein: CATSSSRKGGQETQYF. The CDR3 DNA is TGTGCCACCAGCAGCTCAAGAAAGGGGGGACAAGAGACCCAGTACTTC.